These 10 T cell receptor beta chains came from one sample sequenced in a study of T cell repertoires in cytomegalovirus infection. TCRdb analysed the reads with MiXCR anew, one entry per CDR3 protein. Of 100,000 to 150,000 distinct CDR3 sequences in the sample, approximately 30% were seen once. Antigen specificity for these receptors is unknown. The sample was CD8+ T cells from cultured PBMCs, taken from culture after CMV antigen stimulation. The receptors shown here come from a human donor in good health (CMV status not recorded). Some clones in this sample may be carry-over from other donors' samples.

The genes are TRBV7-6 and TRBJ2-7; D gene ambiguous. The CDR3 spans 15 residues. The V end lost 1 base, the J end lost 1 base, and 11 bases lay between the germline ends. The germline CDR1 and CDR2 sequences are SGHVS and FNYEAQ. In DNA, the CDR3 is TGTGCCAGCAGCTTAGAGCTAGGAAAATCCTACGAGCAGTACTTC. Protein sequence: CASSLELGKSYEQYF. The entire variable domain, with the rest obtained from reference TRBV7-6 and TRBJ2-7, is as follows: GAGVSQSPRYKVTKRGQDVALRCDPISGHVSLYWYRQALGQGPEFLTYFNYEAQQDKSGLPNDRFSAERPEGSISTLTIQRTEQRDSAMYRCASSLELGKSYEQYFGPGTRLTVT.

V is TRBV2 and J is TRBJ2-7; the match to TRBD1 covers 10 bases. V lost 6 bases, J lost 2 bases, and 7 bases stayed unmatched. CDR1 SNHLY and CDR2 FYNNEI come from the germline V gene. This CDR3 is built from 15 residues. CDR3 protein: CASSHDRGRAYEQYF. CDR3 in DNA: TGTGCCAGCAGCCACGACAGGGGGCGAGCCTACGAGCAGTACTTC. The variable domain in full, with the rest retrieved from reference TRBV2 and TRBJ2-7, is EPEVTQTPSHQVTQMGQEVILRCVPISNHLYFYWYRQILGQKVEFLVSFYNNEISEKSEIFDDQFSVERPDGSNFTLKIRSTKLEDSAMYFCASSHDRGRAYEQYFGPGTRLTVT.

The rearrangement links TRBV12-3 or TRBV12-4 to TRBJ1-4; D is uncertain. V lost 10 bases, J lost 0 bases, and 12 bases lay in between. This CDR3 comprises 14 residues. CDR3 nucleotide sequence: TGTGCCACTTCCCGGGCCGCAACTAATGAAAAACTGTTTTTT. This sequence encodes CATSRAATNEKLFF.

This clonotype was observed once. The chain recombines TRBV28 with TRBJ1-1, with D possibly matching TRBD1 (6 bases). V was shortened by 8 bases and J by 0 bases, with 16 bases between the two germline ends. The germline V gene encodes CDR1 MDHEN and CDR2 SYDVKM. The CDR3 runs to 15 residues. Written as DNA, the CDR3 is TGTGCCAGCTGCCGTCTGGGGGGCATGAACACTGAAGCTTTCTTT. It codes for CASCRLGGMNTEAFF.

In its sample, this clonotype was seen many times. The V gene is TRBV7-8, the J gene TRBJ2-1; D is unclear. Germline V gives CDR1 SGHVS, CDR2 FQNEAQ. The CDR3 has 19 residues. Trimming shortened V by 4 bases and J by 5 bases, and 27 bases separated the two germline ends. The CDR3 is CASSSDRLGQRKRDNEQFF. CDR3 DNA: TGTGCCAGCAGCTCAGATAGATTAGGGCAGCGAAAAAGAGACAATGAGCAGTTCTTC. The full variable domain, with the rest looked up from reference TRBV7-8 and TRBJ2-1, is GAGVSQSPRYKVAKRGQDVALRCDPISGHVSLFWYQQALGQGPEFLTYFQNEAQLDKSGLPSDRFFAERPEGSVSTLKIQRTQQEDSAVYLCASSSDRLGQRKRDNEQFFGPGTRLTVL.

This clonotype was counted only a few times. This chain uses TRBV7-9 with TRBJ2-3; 9 bases fit TRBD2. Germline V CDR1 and CDR2: SEHNR, FQNEAQ (reference sequence). J lost 6 bases, V lost 7 bases, and 20 bases had no gene match. The CDR3 has 18 amino acids. The CDR3 coding sequence is TGTGCCAGCAACCGCATAGTTGGCAGCGGGGGGTCCGAGGATACGCAGTATTTT. Translated, it gives CASNRIVGSGGSEDTQYF.

The chain uses TRBV7-9 and TRBJ1-1, with D perhaps matching TRBD1 (6 bases). This CDR3 region has 13 residues. Germline CDR1 reads SEHNR; CDR2 reads FQNEAQ (reference sequence). V lost 1 base to trimming and J lost 10 bases, with 13 bases between them. The CDR3 coding sequence is TGTGCCAGCAGCTTAGAACACAGGGCGGGAGCTTTCTTT. Protein: CASSLEHRAGAFF.

V is TRBV6-2 or TRBV6-3 and J is TRBJ2-7; 7 bases map to TRBD2. Germline trimming cut 5 bases from V and 0 bases from J; bases unmatched to any gene: 7. This CDR3 has 15 residues. Germline CDR1 MNHEY, CDR2 SVGEGT. The CDR3 loop is CASSGRVLASYEQYF. CDR3 sequence (DNA): TGTGCCAGCAGTGGGAGGGTCCTAGCCTCCTACGAGCAGTACTTC.

The rearrangement links TRBV2 to TRBJ1-1; 10 bases map to TRBD1. The CDR3 extends over 14 amino acids. Germline V gene lookup returns CDR1 SNHLY and CDR2 FYNNEI. With 6 bases clipped from V and 3 bases from J, the junction kept 4 bases outside the gene matches. This chain's CDR3 is CASRGTGVDTEAFF. The CDR3 coding sequence is TGTGCCAGCAGGGGGACAGGGGTAGACACTGAAGCTTTCTTT.

This clonotype was observed a few times. In DNA, the CDR3 is TGTGCCAGCAGTTCCACGCGGGAGCAGTACTTC. Residues: CASSSTREQYF. The chain combines TRBV28 with TRBJ2-7; D remains unclear. Trimming pared 4 bases from V and 7 bases from J, leaving 8 bases between. In germline, CDR1 is MDHEN, CDR2 SYDVKM. CDR3 length equals 11 residues. The full variable domain, in which reference TRBV28 and TRBJ2-7 provide the parts outside the CDR3, is DVKVTQSSRYLVKRTGEKVFLECVQDMDHENMFWYRQDPGLGLRLIYFSYDVKMKEKGDIPEGYSVSREKKERFSLILESASTNQTSMYLCASSSTREQYFGPGTRLTVT.